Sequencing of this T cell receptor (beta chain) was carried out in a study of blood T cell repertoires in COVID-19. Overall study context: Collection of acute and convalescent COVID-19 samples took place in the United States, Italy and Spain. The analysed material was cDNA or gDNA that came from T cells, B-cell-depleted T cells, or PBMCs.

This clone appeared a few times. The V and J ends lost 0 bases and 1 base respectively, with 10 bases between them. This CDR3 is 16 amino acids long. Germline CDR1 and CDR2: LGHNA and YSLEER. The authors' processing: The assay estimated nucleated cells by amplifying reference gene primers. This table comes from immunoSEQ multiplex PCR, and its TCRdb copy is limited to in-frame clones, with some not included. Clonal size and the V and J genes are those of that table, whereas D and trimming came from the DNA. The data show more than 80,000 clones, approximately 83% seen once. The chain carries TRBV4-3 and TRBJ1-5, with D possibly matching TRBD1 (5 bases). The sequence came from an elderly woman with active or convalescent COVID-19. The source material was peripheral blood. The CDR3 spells CASSQDVGASNQPQHF. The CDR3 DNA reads TGCGCCAGCAGCCAAGATGTAGGGGCGAGCAATCAGCCCCAGCATTTT.